These 20 T cell receptor beta chains were sequenced from one sample in a study of T cell responses to AZD1222 COVID-19 vaccine. The data were produced by immunoSEQ multiplex PCR, yet TCRdb's version contains in-frame clones alone and is incomplete. Here the sample spans 150,000 to 200,000 clones, roughly 88% being singletons. The material was peripheral blood, obtained on day 0 of AZD1222 vaccination. The receptors here all came from an adult in good health.

A single count supports this clone. The J gene is TRBJ1-1, the V gene TRBV5-6; D remains ambiguous. The length of the CDR3 is 14 residues. Trimming left V 0 bases short and J 11 bases short, with 17 bases between. The germline CDR1 and CDR2 sequences are SGHDT and YYEEEE. CDR3 sequence (DNA): TGTGCCAGCAGCTTGGGAGGCTTGGGCCCTGGGGCTTTCTTT. Protein product: CASSLGGLGPGAFF.

Remarks on this clone: The same CDR3 can be traced to other DNA sequences in this sample. This chain links TRBV9 with TRBJ1-1, with D unclear. The ends were cut back, 3 bases at V and 1 base at J, with 10 bases in the middle. Per the germline V gene, CDR1 is SGDLS and CDR2 is YYNGEE. The CDR3 loop spans 14 amino acids. CDR3 DNA sequence: TGTGCCAGCAGCGGACGGACGGGGAACACTGAAGCTTTCTTT. Translated, it gives CASSGRTGNTEAFF.

This clone was recorded once. The J gene is TRBJ2-2, the V gene TRBV5-1, with 7 bases that match TRBD1. The CDR3 extends over 15 amino acids. The junction had 8 bases not matched to a gene; V was cut back by 5 bases and J by 4 bases. Germline V gene data show CDR1 as SGHRS and CDR2 as YFSETQ. Here the CDR3 reads CASSTTGAGTGELFF. In DNA, the CDR3 is TGCGCCAGCAGTACCACAGGGGCCGGCACCGGGGAGCTGTTTTTT.

This chain connects TRBV9 to TRBJ2-5; 7 bases align to TRBD2. V was pared by 4 bases and J by 4 bases, with 4 bases of the junction left unmatched. The CDR3 covers 13 residues. CDR1 SGDLS and CDR2 YYNGEE come from the germline V gene. For the CDR3, the DNA is TGTGCCAGCAGCCCCCGGACTAGAGAGACCCAGTACTTC. Its translation: CASSPRTRETQYF. The full variable domain, in which reference TRBV9 and TRBJ2-5 provide the parts outside the CDR3, is DSGVTQTPKHLITATGQRVTLRCSPRSGDLSVYWYQQSLDQGLQFLIQYYNGEERAKGNILERFSAQQFPDLHSELNLSSLELGDSALYFCASSPRTRETQYFGPGTRLLVL.

The chain uses TRBV12-5 and TRBJ2-7, with TRBD2 matching over 10 bases. The CDR3 length is 16 residues. Per germline, CDR1 LGHNT and CDR2 FRNRAP. The V segment lost 0 bases and the J segment 4 bases; nucleotides outside the gene matches: 6. The CDR3 DNA follows: TGTGCTAGTGGTTTGGTCGTGGCTAGCGGGGGATACGAGCAGTACTTC. It yields the protein CASGLVVASGGYEQYF.

The J gene is TRBJ2-7, the V gene TRBV27, with D perhaps assigned TRBD1 or TRBD2 (5 bases each). The CDR3 has 13 amino acids. Trimming cost V 3 bases and J 6 bases, with 12 bases left between them. Germline CDR1 and CDR2: MNHEY and SMNVEV (reference sequence). Here the CDR3 DNA reads TGTGCCAGCAGTTTTACCCCGAGGGGCGAGCAGTACTTC. This translates into CASSFTPRGEQYF.

V gene TRBV7-9 combines with J gene TRBJ1-5, with TRBD1 identical over 9 bases. CDR3 length: 16 residues. Germline V gene lookup returns CDR1 SEHNR and CDR2 FQNEAQ (reference sequence). J lost 4 bases, V lost 5 bases, and 9 bases had no gene match. CDR3 region: CASSQSTGGGNQPQHF. The CDR3 nucleotides read TGTGCCAGCAGCCAGTCGACAGGGGGAGGAAATCAGCCCCAGCATTTT.

J is TRBJ1-4 and V is TRBV2; D possibly corresponds to TRBD1 (5 bases). The germline V gene encodes CDR1 SNHLY and CDR2 FYNNEI. The CDR3 totals 15 residues. Trimming took off 5 bases at V and 5 bases at J, with 15 bases between the two ends. The CDR3 region is CASSPLAGYNEKLFF. The CDR3 nucleotides read TGTGCCAGCAGTCCCCTAGCAGGGTACAATGAAAAACTGTTTTTT.

This clone was seen at least ten times. The CDR3: CASSEGSGGSPLHF. Written as DNA, the CDR3 is TGTGCCAGCAGTGAGGGGAGTGGGGGTTCACCCCTCCACTTT. V and J are TRBV6-1 and TRBJ1-6, with D maybe TRBD1 (5 bases). V lost 3 bases and J lost 9, with 12 bases in between. Per the germline V gene, CDR1 is MNHNS and CDR2 is SASEGT. The length of the CDR3 is 14 residues.

The rearrangement links TRBV3-1 (or the pseudogene TRBV3-2) to TRBJ2-5; 15 positions match TRBD2. The length of the CDR3 is 18 residues. CDR1 and CDR2 (germline): LGHDT, YNNKEL (reference sequence). Germline trimming cut 6 bases from V and 5 bases from J; bases unmatched to any gene: 13. The CDR3 loop reads CASRPSPGLAGGDETQYF. CDR3 nucleotides: TGTGCCAGCAGGCCGTCCCCGGGACTAGCGGGGGGCGATGAGACCCAGTACTTC.

V usage is TRBV10-3 and J usage is TRBJ2-3; a possible D gene is TRBD2 (6 bases). Germline V gives CDR1 ENHRY, CDR2 SYGVKD. V was cut by 7 bases and J by 6 bases, with 14 bases left in between. There are 13 residues in the CDR3. The CDR3 DNA reads as TGTGCCATCAAGGGCGCCCGGGGGGATACGCAGTATTTT. It translates to CAIKGARGDTQYF.

The CDR3 protein is CASSVEGGSYEQYF. The CDR3 DNA reads TGTGCCAGCAGCGTAGAAGGGGGCTCCTACGAGCAGTACTTC. The V call is TRBV9, the J call TRBJ2-7, with D possibly matching TRBD1 (6 bases). Germline CDR1 and CDR2: SGDLS and YYNGEE. The length of the CDR3 is 14 residues. V was pared by 0 bases and J by 0 bases, with 7 bases between.

The rearrangement uses TRBV27 and TRBJ1-1, with 8 bases identical to TRBD1. The germline V gene has CDR1 MNHEY and CDR2 SMNVEV (reference sequence). This CDR3 has 14 amino acids. J gave up 4 bases and V 4 bases, and 5 bases lay outside the gene matches. The CDR3 sequence is CASSYRGSGTEAFF. The CDR3 DNA sequence: TGTGCCAGCAGTTACAGGGGGTCGGGCACTGAAGCTTTCTTT.

This sequence joins TRBV18 and TRBJ1-6, with a tentative D call TRBD1 (6 bases). CDR1 KGHSH and CDR2 LQKENI come from the germline V gene. The CDR3 contains 19 residues. V was shortened by 3 bases and J by 0 bases, with 18 bases between the two germline ends. DNA for the CDR3: TGTGCCAGCTCACCTTTCTCCGACAGGTCGAGCTCCTATAATTCACCCCTCCACTTT. It encodes CASSPFSDRSSSYNSPLHF.

This rearrangement joins TRBV6-5 to TRBJ1-2; no firm D call. CDR1 is MNHEY, CDR2 SVGAGI, per germline. V lost 5 bases to trimming and J lost 6 bases, with 10 bases between them. This CDR3 is 12 amino acids long. The CDR3 bases are TGTGCCAGCAGTACTCTAAGGGATGGCTACACCTTC. It encodes CASSTLRDGYTF.

This chain connects TRBV13 to TRBJ1-3; D gene unclear. V was cut by 5 bases and J by 0 bases, with 14 bases left in between. Germline V CDR1 and CDR2: PRHDT, FYEKMQ (reference sequence). The CDR3 spans 16 residues. The CDR3 loop is CASSGGPGGSGNTIYF. The DNA for the CDR3 is TGTGCCAGCAGCGGCGGTCCGGGAGGCTCTGGAAACACCATATATTTT.

The V gene is TRBV6-2 or TRBV6-3, the J gene TRBJ2-2, with 9 bases lining up with TRBD2. The trim removed 2 bases at V and 5 bases at J, leaving 15 bases unmatched. The CDR3 runs to 19 residues. Germline CDR1 is MNHEY and CDR2 is SVGEGT. In DNA form, the CDR3 reads TGTGCCAGCAGTTACCCGCCGTCGAGCGGGGGGAAGAAAACCGGGGAGCTGTTTTTT. Amino acid sequence: CASSYPPSSGGKKTGELFF.

V and J are TRBV4-3 and TRBJ1-4; a possible D gene is TRBD1 (5 bases). Looked up from germline, CDR1 is LGHNA and CDR2 is YSLEER. The CDR3 contains 15 residues. Trimming pared 1 base from V and 10 bases from J, leaving 16 bases between. CDR3 sequence (DNA): TGCGCCAGCAGCCAAGGAAGGGGCCCGTCGGGAAAACTGTTTTTT. Its protein product is CASSQGRGPSGKLFF.

Only one count was recorded for this clone. The chain recombines TRBV5-4 with TRBJ2-7; a weak D match, TRBD1 (6 bases). V lost 4 bases to trimming and J lost 7 bases, with 12 bases between them. The CDR3 is 12 amino acids. CDR1 is SGHNT, CDR2 YYREEE, per germline (reference sequence). In DNA form, the CDR3 reads TGTGCCAGCAGCACAGGACAGTTAGAGCAGTACTTC. It specifies CASSTGQLEQYF.

This clone has just one count. The rearrangement links TRBV7-9 to TRBJ2-1, with 7 bases aligning to TRBD1. Germline V lookup: CDR1 SEHNR, CDR2 FQNEAQ (reference sequence). The length of the CDR3 is 16 residues. Unmatched junction bases numbered 7, after V lost 5 bases and J lost 0 bases. The CDR3 region is CASSPSTGVSYNEQFF. CDR3 DNA sequence: TGTGCCAGCAGCCCGAGTACAGGGGTCTCCTACAATGAGCAGTTCTTC.